These 25 T cell receptor beta chains originate from one sample sequenced in a study of blood T cell repertoires in COVID-19. Here immunoSEQ multiplex PCR was the method, and the copy in TCRdb shows in-frame clones only, minus some. The sample lists around 130,000 clones; approximately 82% were seen once. The sample taken for sequencing was peripheral blood. These receptors were collected from a man aged 40-55 years with active or convalescent COVID-19.

This chain joins TRBV30 and TRBJ1-1; 9 positions match TRBD1. This CDR3 is built from 11 residues. Germline V CDR1 and CDR2: GTSNPN, SVGIG (reference sequence). Trimming at V came to 2 bases and at J to 12 bases, leaving 4 bases not matched to a gene. CDR3 residues: CAWSRQGVTFF. The CDR3 nucleotides are TGTGCCTGGAGTCGACAGGGGGTAACTTTCTTT.

The CDR3 reads CASSTTGAATEAFF. As DNA, the CDR3 is TGTGCCAGCAGCACCACAGGGGCGGCAACTGAAGCTTTCTTT. The V call is TRBV3-1 (or the pseudogene TRBV3-2), the J call TRBJ1-1; TRBD1 agrees at 7 bases. V was pared by 5 bases and J by 5 bases, with 8 bases of the junction left unmatched. CDR3 size: 14 residues. CDR1 and CDR2 from the germline V gene are LGHDT and YNNKEL (reference sequence).

The rearrangement uses TRBV6-1 and TRBJ2-5; a weak D match, TRBD1 (5 bases). The CDR3 covers 14 residues. The V end lost 3 bases, the J end lost 5 bases, and 13 bases lay between the germline ends. Germline CDR1 MNHNS, CDR2 SASEGT. For the CDR3, the DNA is TGTGCCAGCAGTGAGGAACAGGTCTGGGAGACCCAGTACTTC. It translates to CASSEEQVWETQYF.

This chain connects TRBV7-9 to TRBJ2-1; 12 bases are shared with TRBD2. The CDR3 extends over 19 amino acids. The V gene end was trimmed by 4 bases and the J gene end by 1 base; junction bases not matched to a gene: 11. Germline V gives CDR1 SEHNR, CDR2 FQNEAQ (reference sequence). This chain's CDR3 is CASSSPDLAGGPSYNEQFF. Here the CDR3 DNA reads TGTGCCAGCAGCTCCCCCGATCTAGCGGGGGGGCCGTCCTACAATGAGCAGTTCTTC. The full variable domain, rest sourced from reference TRBV7-9 and TRBJ2-1, is DTGVSQNPRHKITKRGQNVTFRCDPISEHNRLYWYRQTLGQGPEFLTYFQNEAQLEKSRLLSDRFSAERPKGSFSTLEIQRTEQGDSAMYLCASSSPDLAGGPSYNEQFFGPGTRLTVL.

This chain joins TRBV7-9 and TRBJ1-2; D is unclear. V lost 2 bases and J lost 8, with 15 bases in between. There are 14 residues in the CDR3. The germline gives CDR1 SEHNR, CDR2 FQNEAQ (reference sequence). CDR3 amino acids: CASSLSSFGRGYTF. The CDR3 bases are TGTGCCAGCAGCTTATCATCATTCGGTCGGGGCTACACCTTC.

The sample holds one count of this clone. V is TRBV27 and J is TRBJ1-3; 7 bases match TRBD1. CDR1 and CDR2 (germline): MNHEY, SMNVEV (reference sequence). This CDR3 spans 14 amino acids. Trimming cost V 4 bases and J 5 bases; bases outside gene matches: 5. The chain's CDR3 is CASSSYRGRNTIYF. In DNA, the CDR3 is TGTGCCAGCAGTTCGTACAGGGGACGAAACACCATATATTTT.

The CDR3 loop is CASSPLFGGASTEAFF. The CDR3 bases are TGTGCCAGCTCACCCCTCTTTGGGGGGGCAAGCACTGAAGCTTTCTTT. The chain couples TRBV18 to TRBJ1-1, with D perhaps matching TRBD1 (6 bases). V was pared by 3 bases and J by 4 bases, with 18 bases between. There are 16 residues in the CDR3. Germline loops: CDR1 KGHSH, CDR2 LQKENI.

The sample holds a few counts of this clone. The chain combines TRBV5-1 with TRBJ2-3, with 9 bases lining up with TRBD2. The germline V gene encodes CDR1 SGHRS and CDR2 YFSETQ. Losses at the gene ends were 4 bases for V and 4 bases for J; bases not matched to a gene: 10. The CDR3 is made up of 16 amino acids. The CDR3 here is CASSLQGRGGADTQYF. The CDR3 DNA follows: TGCGCCAGCAGCCTTCAGGGGCGGGGGGGCGCAGATACGCAGTATTTT.

DNA for the CDR3: TGTGCCAGCAGCTTGGACACGATGAATGAAAAACTGTTTTTT. This encodes CASSLDTMNEKLFF. V and J are TRBV7-9 and TRBJ1-4; D is possibly TRBD1 (5 bases). Per the germline V gene, CDR1 is SEHNR and CDR2 is FQNEAQ (reference sequence). The V gene lost 3 bases and the J gene lost 5 bases, with 10 bases spanning the gap. This CDR3 spans 14 amino acids.

This chain connects TRBV3-1 (or the pseudogene TRBV3-2) to TRBJ1-1, with no clear D. Germline lookup yields CDR1 LGHDT and CDR2 YNNKEL (reference sequence). Trimming cost V 4 bases and J 1 base, with 10 bases left between them. This CDR3 contains 14 residues. CDR3 in DNA: TGTGCCAGCAGCCTCCGGGTCGGGAACACTGAAGCTTTCTTT. This gives the protein CASSLRVGNTEAFF.

This chain links TRBV7-8 with TRBJ2-2; the D is unclear. CDR1 SGHVS and CDR2 FQNEAQ come from the germline V gene. The CDR3 totals 17 residues. Trimming shortened V by 1 base and J by 0 bases, and 12 bases separated the two germline ends. The CDR3 coding sequence is TGTGCCAGCAGCTTAGTTGGGCCTCTTACGAACACCGGGGAGCTGTTTTTT. Protein product: CASSLVGPLTNTGELFF. The full variable domain, rest sourced from reference TRBV7-8 and TRBJ2-2, is GAGVSQSPRYKVAKRGQDVALRCDPISGHVSLFWYQQALGQGPEFLTYFQNEAQLDKSGLPSDRFFAERPEGSVSTLKIQRTQQEDSAVYLCASSLVGPLTNTGELFFGEGSRLTVL.

CDR3 coding DNA: TGCAGTGCTAGTGCGACTAGCGGGGGGAATGAGCAGTTCTTC. Protein product: CSASATSGGNEQFF. This chain links TRBV20-1 with TRBJ2-1; TRBD2 matches at 13 bases. J was trimmed by 7 bases and V by 3 bases; bases with no gene match: 3. Germline lookup yields CDR1 DFQATT and CDR2 SNEGSKA (reference sequence). This CDR3 contains 14 residues.

This sequence joins TRBV11-2 and TRBJ1-4, with D unresolved. There are 15 residues in the CDR3. From germline, CDR1 is SGHAT and CDR2 FQNNGV. Trimming shortened V by 6 bases and J by 6 bases, and 17 bases separated the two germline ends. The CDR3 spells CASSSPIWQDEKLFF. Here the CDR3 DNA reads TGTGCCAGCAGTTCACCGATTTGGCAGGATGAAAAACTGTTTTTT.

The chain carries TRBV11-2 and TRBJ2-2; the match to TRBD1 covers 7 bases. The CDR3 spans 15 residues. V lost 5 bases and J lost 5; bases outside the gene matches: 8. The germline CDR1 and CDR2 sequences are SGHAT and FQNNGV. The CDR3 region has the DNA TGTGCCAGCAGCCGCCTGACAGGGCAGACCGGGGAGCTGTTTTTT. Translated, it gives CASSRLTGQTGELFF. The full variable domain, rest sourced from reference TRBV11-2 and TRBJ2-2, is EAGVAQSPRYKIIEKRQSVAFWCNPISGHATLYWYQQILGQGPKLLIQFQNNGVVDDSQLPKDRFSAERLKGVDSTLKIQPAKLEDSAVYLCASSRLTGQTGELFFGEGSRLTVL.

This chain uses TRBV5-6 with TRBJ2-1; 9 nucleotides match TRBD2. Trimming cost V 0 bases and J 4 bases; bases outside gene matches: 5. The CDR3 contains 16 residues. Per the germline V gene, CDR1 is SGHDT and CDR2 is YYEEEE. The CDR3, as DNA: TGTGCCAGCAGCTTGGGCGGGGGGGCCGGATACAATGAGCAGTTCTTC. Protein sequence: CASSLGGGAGYNEQFF.

This chain connects TRBV3-1 (or the pseudogene TRBV3-2) to TRBJ1-1; 8 nucleotides agree with TRBD1. The trim removed 3 bases at V and 8 bases at J, leaving 8 bases unmatched. CDR3 size: 14 residues. Germline CDR1 reads LGHDT; CDR2 reads YNNKEL (reference sequence). CDR3 nucleotides: TGTGCCAGCAGCCAGACAGGGGTACCCTACGAAGCTTTCTTT. As protein: CASSQTGVPYEAFF.

This chain connects TRBV3-1 (or the pseudogene TRBV3-2) to TRBJ2-7, with TRBD1 identical over 8 bases. V lost 2 bases, J lost 1 base, and 4 bases stayed unmatched. This CDR3 has 15 residues. The V gene's germline CDR1 is LGHDT and CDR2 YNNKEL (reference sequence). The CDR3 nucleotides read TGTGCCAGCAGCCAATACGGACAGGGTTCCTACGAGCAGTACTTC. Protein: CASSQYGQGSYEQYF.

The V gene is TRBV9, the J gene TRBJ2-1; TRBD1 matches 7 bases. CDR1 is SGDLS, CDR2 YYNGEE, per germline. The CDR3 loop spans 15 amino acids. Unmatched junction bases numbered 7, after V lost 0 bases and J lost 7 bases. The CDR3 here is CASSVDGRGLNEQFF. The CDR3 nucleotides read TGTGCCAGCAGCGTAGATGGCAGGGGGTTGAATGAGCAGTTCTTC.

This sequence joins TRBV28 and TRBJ2-7, with 13 bases that match TRBD2. With 5 bases clipped from V and 3 bases from J, the junction kept 4 bases outside the gene matches. This CDR3 has 15 residues. The germline V gene encodes CDR1 MDHEN and CDR2 SYDVKM. The CDR3 DNA follows: TGTGCCAGCAGTCTTTGGACTAGCGGGGGCTACGAGCAGTACTTC. Its protein is CASSLWTSGGYEQYF.

The rearrangement links TRBV11-1 to TRBJ2-2, with 13 bases matching TRBD2. V lost 3 bases, J lost 7 bases, and 5 bases stayed unmatched. The CDR3 has 16 amino acids. CDR1 is SGHAT and CDR2 is FQDESV in the germline V gene (reference sequence). The CDR3 bases are TGTGCCAGCAGCTTTGGACTAGCGGGGGACGGCGGGGAGCTGTTTTTT. It translates to CASSFGLAGDGGELFF.

The gene calls are TRBV14 and TRBJ1-4, with D unclear. V lost 0 bases and J lost 5, with 10 bases in between. This CDR3 has 15 amino acids. Germline V gene data show CDR1 as SGHDN and CDR2 as FVKESK. CDR3 region: CASSQDRSYNEKLFF. CDR3 in DNA: TGTGCCAGCAGCCAAGATCGGTCCTACAATGAAAAACTGTTTTTT.

The rearrangement uses TRBV9 and TRBJ2-3; TRBD2 matches at 8 bases. Trimming removed 0 bases from V and 2 bases from J; junction bases left unmatched: 2. There are 15 residues in the CDR3. Germline CDR1 and CDR2: SGDLS and YYNGEE. CDR3 amino acids: CASSVGGGPTDTQYF. CDR3 DNA: TGTGCCAGCAGCGTAGGCGGGGGGCCCACAGATACGCAGTATTTT.

This chain links TRBV7-9 with TRBJ1-1, with 8 bases identical to TRBD1. CDR1 is SEHNR and CDR2 is FQNEAQ in the germline V gene (reference sequence). V was pared by 5 bases and J by 7 bases, with 9 bases of the junction left unmatched. The CDR3 spans 14 residues. This chain's CDR3 is CASSKDREGDEAFF. The CDR3 DNA sequence: TGTGCCAGCAGCAAGGACAGGGAAGGGGATGAAGCTTTCTTT.

The chain links TRBV27 to TRBJ2-3; D is unresolved. CDR3 length: 15 amino acids. CDR1 is MNHEY, CDR2 SMNVEV, per germline (reference sequence). V was cut by 0 bases and J by 4 bases, with 11 bases left in between. This CDR3 is CASSLSAPAPDTQYF. The CDR3, as DNA: TGTGCCAGCAGTTTATCGGCCCCCGCCCCAGATACGCAGTATTTT.

The chain joins TRBV5-1 to TRBJ2-7; D is possibly TRBD2 (5 bases). The CDR3 totals 13 residues. The ends were cut back, 4 bases at V and 2 bases at J, with 10 bases in the middle. Looked up from germline, CDR1 is SGHRS and CDR2 is YFSETQ. The CDR3 bases are TGCGCCAGCAGCGAAACGGGGACCTACGAGCAGTACTTC. This codes for CASSETGTYEQYF.